This TCR beta chain was captured in a study of PD-1 blockade in mismatch repair-deficient tumors. Study-level background: Enrolled 2013-2016, patients had progressing, pretreated mismatch repair-deficient cancers of 12 to 13 types.

Study conclusions and caveats: Rapid post-treatment expansion, then contraction, generally preceding radiologic response, marked tumor-resident clones.

CDR1 and CDR2 (germline): SGDLS, YYNGEE. Trimming took 0 bases from V and 4 from J, leaving 13 bases between them. The CDR3 is made up of 15 amino acids. Every patient had mismatch repair deficiency by PCR or immunohistochemistry. TCR sequencing covered three patients who responded to pembrolizumab. As concerns this clone: The antigen remains unidentified.

Produced via immunoSEQ multiplex PCR; TCRdb's table is partial and in-frame only. The sample holds 130,000 or so clones, about 85% seen once. The chain has TRBV9 and TRBJ2-5; the D gene is possibly TRBD2 (6 bases). The sample consisted of peripheral blood, taken 44 weeks after starting pembrolizumab. The TCR sequence derives from an adult with mismatch repair-deficient cancer. CDR3 sequence (DNA): TGTGCCAGCAGCGTAGGGGGACTGGCACCAGAGACCCAGTACTTC. Its protein is CASSVGGLAPETQYF.